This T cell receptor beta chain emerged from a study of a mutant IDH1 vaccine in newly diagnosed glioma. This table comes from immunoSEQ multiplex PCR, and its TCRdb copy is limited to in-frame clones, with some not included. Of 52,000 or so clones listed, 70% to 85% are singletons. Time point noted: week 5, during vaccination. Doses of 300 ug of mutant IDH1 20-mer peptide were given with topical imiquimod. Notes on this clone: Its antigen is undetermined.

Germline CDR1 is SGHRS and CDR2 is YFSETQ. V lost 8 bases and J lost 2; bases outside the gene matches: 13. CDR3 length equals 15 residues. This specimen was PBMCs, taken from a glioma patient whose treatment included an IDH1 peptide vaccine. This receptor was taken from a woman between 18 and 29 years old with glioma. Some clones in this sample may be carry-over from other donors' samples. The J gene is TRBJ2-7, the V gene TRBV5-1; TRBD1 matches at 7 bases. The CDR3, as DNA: TGCGCCAGTACCTCACGGGACAGCGGTACCTACGAGCAGTACTTC. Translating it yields CASTSRDSGTYEQYF. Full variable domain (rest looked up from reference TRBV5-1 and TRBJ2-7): KAGVTQTPRYLIKTRGQQVTLSCSPISGHRSVSWYQQTPGQGLQFLFEYFSETQRNKGNFPGRFSGRQFSNSRSEMNVSTLELGDSALYLCASTSRDSGTYEQYFGPGTRLTVT.